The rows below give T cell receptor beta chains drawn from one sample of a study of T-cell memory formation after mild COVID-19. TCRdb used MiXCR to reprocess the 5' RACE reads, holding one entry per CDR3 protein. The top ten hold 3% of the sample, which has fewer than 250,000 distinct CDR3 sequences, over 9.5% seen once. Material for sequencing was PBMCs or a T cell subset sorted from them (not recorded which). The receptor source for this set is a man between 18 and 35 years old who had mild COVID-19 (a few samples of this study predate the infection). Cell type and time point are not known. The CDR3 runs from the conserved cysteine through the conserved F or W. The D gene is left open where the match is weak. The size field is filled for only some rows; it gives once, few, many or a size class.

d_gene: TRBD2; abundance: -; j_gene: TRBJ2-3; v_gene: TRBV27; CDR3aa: CASYAGGAGTDTQYF; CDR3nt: TGTGCCAGTTACGCCGGGGGGGCTGGGACAGATACGCAGTATTTT
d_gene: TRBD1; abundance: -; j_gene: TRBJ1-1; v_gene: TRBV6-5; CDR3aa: CASSYAGTGDGAFF; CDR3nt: TGTGCCAGCAGTTATGCCGGGACAGGGGATGGAGCTTTCTTT
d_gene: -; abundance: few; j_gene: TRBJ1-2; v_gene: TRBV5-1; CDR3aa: CASSLDSTLYYGYTF; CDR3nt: TGCGCCAGCAGCTTGGATTCAACACTGTACTATGGCTACACCTTC
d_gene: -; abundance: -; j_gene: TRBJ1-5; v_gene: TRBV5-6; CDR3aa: CASSVGSNQTQHF; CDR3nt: TGTGCCAGCAGCGTTGGTAGCAATCAGACCCAGCATTTT
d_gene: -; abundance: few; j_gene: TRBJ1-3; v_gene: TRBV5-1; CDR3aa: CASSPQPQGRAGNTIYF; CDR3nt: TGCGCCAGCAGCCCACAACCGCAGGGTAGAGCTGGAAACACCATATATTTT
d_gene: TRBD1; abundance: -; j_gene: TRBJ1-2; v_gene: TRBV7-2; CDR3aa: CASSVWTGANYGYTF; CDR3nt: TGTGCCAGCAGCGTCTGGACAGGGGCTAACTATGGCTACACCTTC
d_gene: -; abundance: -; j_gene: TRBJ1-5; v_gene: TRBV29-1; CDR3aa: CSVTAGSNQPQHF; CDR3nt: TGCAGCGTTACGGCAGGGAGCAATCAGCCCCAGCATTTT
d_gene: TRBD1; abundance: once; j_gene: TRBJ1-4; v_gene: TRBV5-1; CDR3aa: CASSPPGQSNGKLFF; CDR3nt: TGCGCCAGCAGCCCACCGGGACAGAGTAATGGAAAACTGTTTTTT
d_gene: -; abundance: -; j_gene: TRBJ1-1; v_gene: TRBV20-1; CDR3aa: CSARSGSANTEAFF; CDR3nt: TGCAGTGCTAGATCAGGGTCGGCGAACACTGAAGCTTTCTTT
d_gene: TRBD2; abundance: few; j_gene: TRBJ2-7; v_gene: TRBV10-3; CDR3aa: CAISAGGGAPYEQYF; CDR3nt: TGTGCCATCAGTGCGGGCGGGGGGGCACCCTACGAGCAGTACTTC
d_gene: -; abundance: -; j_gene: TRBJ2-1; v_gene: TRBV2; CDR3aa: CASSRSSQTSNEQFF; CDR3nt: TGTGCCAGCAGTCGGTCTAGCCAGACCTCCAATGAGCAGTTCTTC
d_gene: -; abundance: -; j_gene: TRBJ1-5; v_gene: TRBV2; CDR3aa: CASSVRGHGSYSNQPQHF; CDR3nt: TGTGCCAGCAGTGTAAGAGGACATGGTTCCTATAGCAATCAGCCCCAGCATTTT
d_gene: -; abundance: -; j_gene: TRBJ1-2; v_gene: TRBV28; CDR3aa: CASSPPGSLGGYTF; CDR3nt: TGTGCCAGCAGTCCCCCGGGGTCCCTAGGTGGCTACACCTTC
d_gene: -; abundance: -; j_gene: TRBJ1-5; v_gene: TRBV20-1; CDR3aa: CSARGSRGNQPQHF; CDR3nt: TGCAGTGCTAGGGGATCCAGGGGCAATCAGCCCCAGCATTTT
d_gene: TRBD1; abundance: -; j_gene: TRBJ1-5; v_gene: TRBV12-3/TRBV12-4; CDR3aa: CASSLPDRGLGQPQHF; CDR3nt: TGTGCCAGCAGTTTACCGGACAGGGGGCTTGGTCAGCCCCAGCATTTT
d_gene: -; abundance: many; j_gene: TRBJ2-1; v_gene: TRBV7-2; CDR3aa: CASSLRGPRLYNEQFF; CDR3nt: TGTGCCAGCAGCCTACGGGGCCCCAGACTATACAATGAGCAGTTCTTC
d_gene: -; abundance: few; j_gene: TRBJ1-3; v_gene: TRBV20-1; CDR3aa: CSASLRRGNTIYF; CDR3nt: TGCAGTGCTAGTCTGAGGCGTGGAAACACCATATATTTT
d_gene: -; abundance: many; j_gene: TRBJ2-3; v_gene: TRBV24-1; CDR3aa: CATASGTVVDTQYF; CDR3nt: TGTGCCACTGCTTCTGGTACAGTGGTAGATACGCAGTATTTT
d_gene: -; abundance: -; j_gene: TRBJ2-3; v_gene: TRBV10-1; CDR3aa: CASSEGQKSSTDTQYF; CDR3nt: TGCGCCAGCAGTGAGGGACAGAAGAGTAGCACAGATACGCAGTATTTT
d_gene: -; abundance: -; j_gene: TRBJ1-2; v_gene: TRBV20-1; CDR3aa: CSALTGWGGYTF; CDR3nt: TGCAGTGCTCTTACAGGGTGGGGCGGCTACACCTTC
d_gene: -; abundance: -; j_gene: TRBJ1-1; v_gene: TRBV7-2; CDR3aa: CASSADMNTEAFF; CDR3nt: TGTGCCAGCAGCGCAGACATGAACACTGAAGCTTTCTTT
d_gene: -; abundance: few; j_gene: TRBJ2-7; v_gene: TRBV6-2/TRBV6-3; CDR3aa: CASSEGIFDEQYF; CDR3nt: TGTGCCAGCAGTGAGGGTATCTTCGACGAGCAGTACTTC
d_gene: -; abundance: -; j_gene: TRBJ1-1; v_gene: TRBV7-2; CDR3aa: CASSFQGFGTEAFF; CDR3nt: TGTGCCAGCAGCTTTCAGGGGTTCGGCACTGAAGCTTTCTTT
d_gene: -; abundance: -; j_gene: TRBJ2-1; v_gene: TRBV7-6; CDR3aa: CASSLQHFNEQFF; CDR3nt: TGTGCCAGCAGCTTACAACATTTCAATGAGCAGTTCTTC
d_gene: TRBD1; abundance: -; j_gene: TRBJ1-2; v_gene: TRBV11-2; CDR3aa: CASSPGQFVAYGYTF; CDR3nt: TGTGCCAGCAGCCCGGGACAGTTCGTTGCCTATGGCTACACCTTC
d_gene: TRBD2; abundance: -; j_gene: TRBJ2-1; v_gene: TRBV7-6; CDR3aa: CASSLIPPSGEGSYNEQFF; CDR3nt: TGTGCCAGCAGCTTAATCCCTCCTAGCGGGGAGGGCTCCTACAATGAGCAGTTCTTC
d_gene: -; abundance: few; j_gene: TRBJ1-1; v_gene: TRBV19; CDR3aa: CASCSPTASNTEAFF; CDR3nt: TGTGCCAGTTGTAGTCCGACAGCATCGAACACTGAAGCTTTCTTT
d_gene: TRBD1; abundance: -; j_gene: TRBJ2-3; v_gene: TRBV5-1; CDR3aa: CASSSGQNTDTQYF; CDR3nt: TGCGCCAGCAGCTCGGGACAGAATACAGATACGCAGTATTTT
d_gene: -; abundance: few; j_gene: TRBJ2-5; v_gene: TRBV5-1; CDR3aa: CASRLRGGETQYF; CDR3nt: TGCGCCAGCAGATTGAGGGGAGGCGAGACCCAGTACTTC
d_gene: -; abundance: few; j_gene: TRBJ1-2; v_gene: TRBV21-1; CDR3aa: CASSIGQGRTF; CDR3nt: TGTGCCAGCAGCATTGGACAGGGGCGCACCTTC
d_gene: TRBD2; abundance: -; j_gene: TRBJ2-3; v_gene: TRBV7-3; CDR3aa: CASSPRGSGLDTQYF; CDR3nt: TGTGCCAGCAGCCCTCGGGGTAGCGGGCTAGATACGCAGTATTTT
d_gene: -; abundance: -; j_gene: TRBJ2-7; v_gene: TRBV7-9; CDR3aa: CASSLVLTDYEQYF; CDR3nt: TGTGCCAGCAGCTTAGTTTTAACAGACTACGAGCAGTACTTC
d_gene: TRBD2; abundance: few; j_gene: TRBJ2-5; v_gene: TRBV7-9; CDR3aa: CASGLGAGVRTNRETQYF; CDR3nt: TGTGCCAGCGGCCTTGGAGCGGGGGTGAGAACAAACAGGGAGACCCAGTACTTC
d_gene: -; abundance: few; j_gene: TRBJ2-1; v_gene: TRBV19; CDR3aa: CASSILSGLPPEQFF; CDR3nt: TGTGCCAGTAGTATCCTAAGCGGCCTCCCACCGGAGCAGTTCTTC
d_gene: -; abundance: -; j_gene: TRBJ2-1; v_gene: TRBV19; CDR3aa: CASSPPGRGYNEQFF; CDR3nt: TGTGCCAGTAGTCCTCCGGGGAGAGGCTACAATGAGCAGTTCTTC
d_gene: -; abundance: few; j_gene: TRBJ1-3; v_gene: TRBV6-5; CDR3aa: CASSYSKSPSGNTIYF; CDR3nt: TGTGCCAGCAGTTACTCGAAGAGCCCCTCTGGAAACACCATATATTTT
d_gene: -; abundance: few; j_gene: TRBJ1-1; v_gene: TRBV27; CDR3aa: CASSLYGSETEAFF; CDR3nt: TGTGCCAGCAGTTTATATGGGTCCGAGACTGAAGCTTTCTTT
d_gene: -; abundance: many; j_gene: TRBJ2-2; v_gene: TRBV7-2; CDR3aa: CASSLQGGTTGELFF; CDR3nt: TGTGCCAGCAGCCTGCAGGGGGGAACTACCGGGGAGCTGTTTTTT
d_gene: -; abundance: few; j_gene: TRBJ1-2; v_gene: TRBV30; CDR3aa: CAWYRTEGGYTF; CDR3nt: TGTGCCTGGTATAGGACAGAAGGGGGCTACACCTTC
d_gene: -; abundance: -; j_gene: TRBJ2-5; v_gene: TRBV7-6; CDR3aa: CASSPNSGRAVQETQYF; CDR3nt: -